This T cell receptor beta chain originates from a study of T cells in tuberculosis. Time point in this sample: new active TB diagnosis, blood taken before or within 7 days of starting treatment. Active tuberculosis patients were new diagnoses, HIV-seronegative, South African, and aged 18 years or older. The table came from immunoSEQ multiplex PCR; TCRdb's copy has only in-frame clones and leaves some out. Of 30,000 to 35,000 clones listed, about 92% are singletons. This clone has just one count. The antigen is unknown. Points from the study as a whole: The TCR-beta difference was not significant; alpha differences partly reflected length. Samples were chosen by availability of cryopreserved specimens.

The sample here was PBMCs, taken at tuberculosis diagnosis. The receptor was derived from an adult with tuberculosis. Some clones in this sample may be carry-over from other donors' samples.

The CDR3 DNA reads TGTGCCAGCAGCCTGGGACTCCCCACAGATACGCAGTATTTT. Translating gives CASSLGLPTDTQYF. The V gene is TRBV27, the J gene TRBJ2-3, with a possible D match to TRBD2 (6 bases). The CDR3 runs to 14 residues. In germline, CDR1 is MNHEY, CDR2 SMNVEV (reference sequence). Trimming shortened V by 6 bases and J by 2 bases, and 12 bases separated the two germline ends.